These 21 T cell receptor beta chains originate from one sample sequenced in a study of OX40 agonist ivuxolimab in advanced cancers. Sequenced by immunoSEQ multiplex PCR; TCRdb stores in-frame clones only, minus some. The sample lists more than 65,000 clones, 88% seen once, with 0.72% in the top ten. The sequences come from CD4+ or CD8+ T cells sorted from blood, collected in a trial of the OX40 agonist ivuxolimab. The receptor set was obtained from an adult with an advanced solid tumor such as melanoma, head and neck, liver or kidney cancer.

This chain uses TRBV6-6 with TRBJ2-5; 11 bases match TRBD1. Germline assignment: CDR1 MNHNY and CDR2 SVGAGI (reference sequence). The junction had 10 bases not matched to a gene; V was cut back by 8 bases and J by 5 bases. The CDR3 runs to 15 residues. The DNA for the CDR3 is TGTGCCAGCCGTACAGCGGGACAGGGGGGGGAGACCCAGTACTTC. Its translation is CASRTAGQGGETQYF.

V gene TRBV30 combines with J gene TRBJ1-5, with TRBD1 as a possible D gene (6 bases). With 1 base removed from V and 6 bases from J, the gap between germline ends came to 10 bases. There are 13 residues in the CDR3. In germline, CDR1 is GTSNPN, CDR2 SVGIG (reference sequence). The CDR3 protein is CAWSEGVSQPQHF. CDR3 coding DNA: TGTGCCTGGAGTGAGGGGGTAAGTCAGCCCCAGCATTTT.

This clone has only one observation. This sequence joins TRBV2 and TRBJ1-3; possible D gene TRBD1, 5 bases. Trimming stripped 6 bases from V and 0 bases from J, with 21 bases between. Germline CDR1 SNHLY, CDR2 FYNNEI. The CDR3 covers 18 residues. CDR3 bases: TGTGCCAGCAGCAGCAGGGACGGCTCCCGTTTCTCTGGAAACACCATATATTTT. Encoded protein: CASSSRDGSRFSGNTIYF.

Written as DNA, the CDR3 is TGTGCCAGCAGCTTGGGGGACACCGGCACAGATACGCAGTATTTT. This sequence encodes CASSLGDTGTDTQYF. This rearrangement joins TRBV5-5 to TRBJ2-3; the D gene is possibly TRBD1 (6 bases). The ends were cut back, 0 bases at V and 1 base at J, with 9 bases in the middle. Germline CDR1 is SGHKS and CDR2 is YYEKEE (reference sequence). The CDR3 extends over 15 amino acids.

The chain combines TRBV19 with TRBJ2-3; TRBD2 might be the D (6 bases). CDR3 length: 16 residues. Between the trimmed V and J ends, which lost 7 bases and 1 base, there was a span of 18 bases. Per the germline V gene, CDR1 is LNHDA and CDR2 is SQIVND (reference sequence). The CDR3: CASTLRGGGGTDTQYF. CDR3 bases: TGTGCCAGTACCCTAAGGGGAGGAGGGGGCACAGATACGCAGTATTTT.

The chain's CDR3 is CSVAVTGTSNNEQFF. As DNA, the CDR3 is TGCAGCGTAGCCGTTACCGGGACTAGTAACAATGAGCAGTTCTTC. This chain connects TRBV29-1 to TRBJ2-1; TRBD2 matches 8 bases. Germline assignment: CDR1 SQVTM and CDR2 ANQGSEA. CDR3 length: 15 residues. V lost 6 bases to trimming and J lost 5 bases; unmatched junction nucleotides: 12.

The V gene is TRBV6-1, the J gene TRBJ1-5; D is possibly TRBD1 (5 bases). The CDR3 extends over 14 amino acids. The germline V gene has CDR1 MNHNS and CDR2 SASEGT. The V gene lost 7 bases and the J gene lost 2 bases, with 12 bases spanning the gap. The CDR3 is CASNPAGGNQPQHF. As DNA, the CDR3 is TGTGCCAGCAACCCGGCGGGGGGCAATCAGCCCCAGCATTTT.

The V gene is TRBV19, the J gene TRBJ2-5; 7 positions agree with TRBD1. Germline V gene sequence: CDR1 LNHDA, CDR2 SQIVND (reference sequence). This CDR3 has 13 amino acids. Trimming removed 6 bases from V and 3 bases from J; junction bases left unmatched: 4. The CDR3 region is CASSDRVKETQYF. In nucleotides, the CDR3 is TGTGCCAGTAGCGACAGGGTCAAAGAGACCCAGTACTTC.

V and J are TRBV6-1 and TRBJ1-5; a weak D match, TRBD1 (5 bases). Trimming pared 7 bases from V and 2 bases from J, leaving 9 bases between. Germline V gene data show CDR1 as MNHNS and CDR2 as SASEGT. The CDR3 has 13 residues. The DNA of the CDR3 is TGTGCCAGCATACCGGGGGGCAATCAGCCCCAGCATTTT. It codes for CASIPGGNQPQHF.

The chain uses TRBV28 and TRBJ2-2; D possibly corresponds to TRBD2 (5 bases). Germline V gene data show CDR1 as MDHEN and CDR2 as SYDVKM. The CDR3 has 15 amino acids. V lost 6 bases to trimming and J lost 7 bases, with 18 bases between them. CDR3 amino acids: CASSPPPLEVGELFF. DNA for the CDR3: TGTGCCAGCAGCCCTCCCCCCTTGGAGGTCGGGGAGCTGTTTTTT.

The V and J genes are TRBV6-4 and TRBJ1-2; 10 bases line up with TRBD1. The germline V gene encodes CDR1 MRHNA and CDR2 SNTAGT. The V and J ends lost 0 bases and 5 bases, in that order; junction bases with no gene match: 3. The CDR3 sequence is 15 residues long. The CDR3 loop reads CASSDSGDRGYGYTF. The CDR3 region has the DNA TGTGCCAGCAGTGACTCGGGGGACAGGGGATATGGCTACACCTTC.

The chain combines TRBV21-1 with TRBJ2-2; TRBD1 is taken as the D call from the table, unchecked against the DNA. TRBV21-1 is a pseudogene segment. The CDR3 loop spans 16 amino acids. The CDR3 DNA follows: TGTGCCAGCAGCATTTTCGGGACAGGGAAAACCGGGGAGCTGTTTTTT. Translated: CASSIFGTGKTGELFF.

The chain links TRBV30 to TRBJ1-5; D perhaps matches TRBD1 (5 bases). Deletions cut 2 bases from V and 2 bases from J, with 13 bases between. Germline V lookup: CDR1 GTSNPN, CDR2 SVGIG (reference sequence). The CDR3 runs 15 residues. CDR3 residues: CAWSLTGTGNQPQHF. The DNA for the CDR3 is TGTGCCTGGAGTTTAACCGGGACCGGCAATCAGCCCCAGCATTTT.

V gene TRBV19 combines with J gene TRBJ1-2; 7 bases agree with TRBD1. CDR1 is LNHDA, CDR2 SQIVND, per germline (reference sequence). The CDR3 runs to 15 residues. Trimming removed 5 bases from V and 0 bases from J; junction bases left unmatched: 6. This CDR3 reads CASSPPGTANYGYTF. Here the CDR3 DNA reads TGTGCCAGTAGTCCGCCGGGGACAGCTAACTATGGCTACACCTTC.

This chain uses TRBV5-5 with TRBJ2-5; 9 nucleotides agree with TRBD1. The CDR3 totals 14 residues. Germline CDR1 reads SGHKS; CDR2 reads YYEKEE (reference sequence). V shed 4 bases and J 2 bases; nucleotides not matched to a gene: 3. DNA for the CDR3: TGTGCCAGCAGCCAGACAGGGGGTCAAGAGACCCAGTACTTC. This gives the protein CASSQTGGQETQYF.

The J gene is TRBJ2-5, the V gene TRBV19, with D perhaps TRBD2 (6 bases). Germline V lookup: CDR1 LNHDA, CDR2 SQIVND (reference sequence). V lost 1 base and J 5 bases, leaving 14 bases between the germline ends. This CDR3 is built from 15 residues. The CDR3 region is CASSIGRGKTETQYF. CDR3 DNA: TGTGCCAGTAGTATAGGACGGGGGAAAACGGAGACCCAGTACTTC.

This sequence joins TRBV7-6 and TRBJ2-1; 7 nucleotides align to TRBD1. Germline CDR1 is SGHVS and CDR2 is FNYEAQ. This CDR3 comprises 18 residues. V dropped 6 bases and J dropped 4; count of bases not matched to a gene: 18. For the CDR3, the DNA is TGTGCCAGCAGGGCCCGGGACAGAGAGGTCATTGGTTACAATGAGCAGTTCTTC. Translated: CASRARDREVIGYNEQFF.

This sequence joins TRBV11-2 and TRBJ1-5; no clear D. Trimming cost V 1 base and J 7 bases, with 14 bases left between them. Per germline, CDR1 SGHAT and CDR2 FQNNGV. The CDR3 runs to 15 residues. CDR3 sequence (DNA): TGTGCCAGCAGCTTAGGGGAGGAAAAGCACCAGCCCCAGCATTTT. This encodes CASSLGEEKHQPQHF.

The chain has TRBV19 and TRBJ2-3, with 7 bases matching TRBD1. V shed 3 bases and J 2 bases; nucleotides not matched to a gene: 11. The CDR3 contains 17 residues. Germline V gene lookup returns CDR1 LNHDA and CDR2 SQIVND (reference sequence). The CDR3 DNA sequence: TGTGCCAGTAGTATGTCTTCGAGACAGGGATACACAGATACGCAGTATTTT. Translating gives CASSMSSRQGYTDTQYF. Full variable domain (missing parts from reference TRBV19 and TRBJ2-3): DGGITQSPKYLFRKEGQNVTLSCEQNLNHDAMYWYRQDPGQGLRLIYYSQIVNDFQKGDIAEGYSVSREKKESFPLTVTSAQKNPTAFYLCASSMSSRQGYTDTQYFGPGTRLTVL.

The chain uses TRBV7-8 and TRBJ1-1; D remains ambiguous. The CDR3 is 12 residues long. Germline V lookup: CDR1 SGHVS, CDR2 FQNEAQ. V was trimmed by 3 bases and J by 1 base, leaving 3 bases between them. The CDR3 is CASSFQNTEAFF. In DNA, the CDR3 is TGTGCCAGCAGCTTTCAGAACACTGAAGCTTTCTTT.

This clone was counted a single time. V is TRBV6-1 and J is TRBJ2-7, with no clear D. In germline, CDR1 is MNHNS, CDR2 SASEGT. The CDR3 spans 14 residues. With 0 bases removed from V and 3 bases from J, the gap between germline ends came to 9 bases. CDR3 DNA: TGTGCCAGCAGTGAAGCCCTATGGGTCTACGAGCAGTACTTC. This translates into CASSEALWVYEQYF.